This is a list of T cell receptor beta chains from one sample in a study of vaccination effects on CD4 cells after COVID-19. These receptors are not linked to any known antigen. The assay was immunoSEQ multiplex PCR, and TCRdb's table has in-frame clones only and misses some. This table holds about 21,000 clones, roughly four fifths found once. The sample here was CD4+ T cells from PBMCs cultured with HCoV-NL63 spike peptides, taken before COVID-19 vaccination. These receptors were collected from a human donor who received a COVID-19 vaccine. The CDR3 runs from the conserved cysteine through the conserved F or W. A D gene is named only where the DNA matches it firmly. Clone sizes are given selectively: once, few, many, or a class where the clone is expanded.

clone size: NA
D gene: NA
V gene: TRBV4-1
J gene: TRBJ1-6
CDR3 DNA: TGCGCCAGCAGCCAAGATGTACGGAATTCACCCCTCCACTTT
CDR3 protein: CASSQDVRNSPLHF

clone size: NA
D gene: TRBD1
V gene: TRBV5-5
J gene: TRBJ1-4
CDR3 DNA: TGTGCCAGCAGCTGGGGGACAGGGGGAACCCTTTTTAGTAAACTGTTTTTT
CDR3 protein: CASSWGTGGTLFSKLFF

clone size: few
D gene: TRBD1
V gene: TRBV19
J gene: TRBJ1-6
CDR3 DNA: TGTGCCAGTAGTTCGTTCACAGGGGCCGGAAATTCACCCCTCCACTTT
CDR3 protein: CASSSFTGAGNSPLHF

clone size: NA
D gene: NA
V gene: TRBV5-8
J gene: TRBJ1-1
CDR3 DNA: TGTGCCAGCAGCTTGTTTGATGAAGCTTTCTTT
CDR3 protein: CASSLFDEAFF

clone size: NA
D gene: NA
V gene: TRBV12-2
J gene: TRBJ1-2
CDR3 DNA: TGTGCAAGTCGCTCCCATCGGACAGGGGTTTGCCCTAACTATGGCTACACCTTC
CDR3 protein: CASRSHRTGVCPNYGYTF

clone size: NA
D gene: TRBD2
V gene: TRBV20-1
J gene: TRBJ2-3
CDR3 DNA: TGCAGTGCTAGTCCGCTAGCGGAGCGCACAGATACGCAGTATTTT
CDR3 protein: CSASPLAERTDTQYF

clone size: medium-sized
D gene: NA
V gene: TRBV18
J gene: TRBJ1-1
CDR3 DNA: TGTGCCAGCTCAACGGAACGAGTCTCGGCTTTCTTT
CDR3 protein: CASSTERVSAFF

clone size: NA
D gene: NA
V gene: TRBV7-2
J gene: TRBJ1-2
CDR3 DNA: TGTGCCAGCACCCTATACAGGCTTGGGTCGGATGGCTACACCTTC
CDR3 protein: CASTLYRLGSDGYTF

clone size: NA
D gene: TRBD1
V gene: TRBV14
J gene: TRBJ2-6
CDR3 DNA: TGTGCCAGCAGCCCCTGGACAGGGAAGCCCCGGGCCAACGTCCTGACTTTC
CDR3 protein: CASSPWTGKPRANVLTF

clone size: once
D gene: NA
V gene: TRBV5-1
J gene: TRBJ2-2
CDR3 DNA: TGCGCCAGCAGACTACAATCGTCGGGGGAGCTGTTTTTT
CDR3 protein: CASRLQSSGELFF

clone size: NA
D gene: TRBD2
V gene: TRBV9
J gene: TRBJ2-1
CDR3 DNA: TGTGCCAGCAGCGGGTCCGGGGGGGGATACAATGAGCAGTTCTTC
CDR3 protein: CASSGSGGGYNEQFF

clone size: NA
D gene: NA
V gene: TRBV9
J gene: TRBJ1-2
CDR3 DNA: TGTGCCAGCAGCGTAGATGCCAATAACTATGGCTACACCTTC
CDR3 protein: CASSVDANNYGYTF

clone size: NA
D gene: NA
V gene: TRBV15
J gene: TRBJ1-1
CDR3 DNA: TGTGCCACCAGCAGAGGCAACAGGGTAATGAACACTGAAGCTTTCTTT
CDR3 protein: CATSRGNRVMNTEAFF

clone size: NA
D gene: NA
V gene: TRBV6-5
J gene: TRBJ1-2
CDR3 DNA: TGTGCCAGCAGTCGGACCTCGGACTATGGCTACACCTTC
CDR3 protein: CASSRTSDYGYTF

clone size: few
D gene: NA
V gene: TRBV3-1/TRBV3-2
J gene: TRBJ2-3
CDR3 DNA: TGTGCCAGCAGCCAACGGGCCGCAGATACGCAGTATTTT
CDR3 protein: CASSQRAADTQYF

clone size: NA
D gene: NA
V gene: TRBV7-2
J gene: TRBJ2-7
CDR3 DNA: TGTGCCAGCAGCTTAGCTGCGCCCTACGAGCAGTACTTC
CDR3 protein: CASSLAAPYEQYF

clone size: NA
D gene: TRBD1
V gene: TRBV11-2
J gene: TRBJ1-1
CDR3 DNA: TGTGCCAGCAGGCATGACAGGGTGAACACTGAAGCTTTCTTT
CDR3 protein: CASRHDRVNTEAFF

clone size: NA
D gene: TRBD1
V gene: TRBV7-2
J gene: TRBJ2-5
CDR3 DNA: TGTGCCAGCAGCCCCTTCGACAGGGGTGGGCAGACCCAGTACTTC
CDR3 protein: CASSPFDRGGQTQYF

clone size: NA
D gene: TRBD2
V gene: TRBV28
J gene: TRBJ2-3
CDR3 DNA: TGTGCCAGCAGTCCCGGCGGGAGGGCCACAGATACGCAGTATTTT
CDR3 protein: CASSPGGRATDTQYF

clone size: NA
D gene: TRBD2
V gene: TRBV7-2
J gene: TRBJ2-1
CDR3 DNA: TGTGCCAGCAGCCAAGGACGGGAGGATGAGCAGTTCTTC
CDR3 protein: CASSQGREDEQFF

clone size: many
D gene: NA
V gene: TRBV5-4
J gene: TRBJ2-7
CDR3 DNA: TGTGCCAGCAGCTTGGCCGAAGGGGCGTACGAGCAGTACTTC
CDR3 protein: CASSLAEGAYEQYF

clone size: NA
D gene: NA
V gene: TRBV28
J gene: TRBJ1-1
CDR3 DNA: TGTGCCAGCACCTCAAACGTCGGGGAAGCTTTCTTT
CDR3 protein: CASTSNVGEAFF

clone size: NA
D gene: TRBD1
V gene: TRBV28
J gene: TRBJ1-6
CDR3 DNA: TGTGCCAGCAGCTACAGGGGGTCCTATAATTCACCCCTCCACTTT
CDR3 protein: CASSYRGSYNSPLHF

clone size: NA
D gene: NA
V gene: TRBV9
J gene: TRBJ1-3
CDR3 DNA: TGTGCCAGCAGCGTTTCAGGCAACTCTGGAAACACCATATATTTT
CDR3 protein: CASSVSGNSGNTIYF

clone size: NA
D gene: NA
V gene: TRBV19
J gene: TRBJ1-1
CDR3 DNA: TGTGCCAGTAGTTTGGGGGCAGTAAAGAACACTGAAGCTTTCTTT
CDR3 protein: CASSLGAVKNTEAFF

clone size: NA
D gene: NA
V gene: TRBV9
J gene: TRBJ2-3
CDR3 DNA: TGTGCCAGCAGCGTCCAGAATGGGGGGACCACAGATACGCAGTATTTT
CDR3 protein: CASSVQNGGTTDTQYF

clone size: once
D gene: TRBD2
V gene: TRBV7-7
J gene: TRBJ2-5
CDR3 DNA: TGTGCTAGCAGCGTAGGACTAGCGGGAGTTGAGACCCAGTACTTC
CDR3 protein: CASSVGLAGVETQYF

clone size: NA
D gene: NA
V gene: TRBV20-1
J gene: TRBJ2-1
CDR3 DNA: TGCAGTGCGCGGAGAGACAATGAGCAGTTCTTC
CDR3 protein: CSARRDNEQFF

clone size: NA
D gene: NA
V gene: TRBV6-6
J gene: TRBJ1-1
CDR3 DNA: TGTGCCAGCACCGAGACGGGATCCCTCATGAACACTGAAGCTTTCTTT
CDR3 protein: CASTETGSLMNTEAFF

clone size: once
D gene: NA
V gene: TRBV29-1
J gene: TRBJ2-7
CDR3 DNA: TGCAGCGCACATAAGGGGGGCGTTGAGCAGTACTTC
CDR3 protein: CSAHKGGVEQYF

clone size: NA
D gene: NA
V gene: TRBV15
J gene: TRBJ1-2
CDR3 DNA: TGTGCCACCAGCAGAGATCAGGGTGGCTACACCTTC
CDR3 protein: CATSRDQGGYTF

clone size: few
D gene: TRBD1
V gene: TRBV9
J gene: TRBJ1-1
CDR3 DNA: TGTGCCAGCAGCACCCGACAGGGTATGGCTGAAGCTTTCTTT
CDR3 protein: CASSTRQGMAEAFF

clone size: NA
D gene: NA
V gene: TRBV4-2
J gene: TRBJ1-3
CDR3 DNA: TGTGCCAGCAGCCAATCAGACCTAACTGGAAACACCATATATTTT
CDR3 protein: CASSQSDLTGNTIYF

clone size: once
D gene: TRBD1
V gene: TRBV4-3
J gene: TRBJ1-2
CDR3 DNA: TGCGCCAGCAGCCAAGCTCCTATGGGACAGGGCGTCGATGGCTACACCTTC
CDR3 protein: CASSQAPMGQGVDGYTF

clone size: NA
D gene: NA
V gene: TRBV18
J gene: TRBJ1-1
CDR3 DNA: TGTGCCAGCTCACTTAACAGGGCTGGAGCTTTCTTT
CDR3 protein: CASSLNRAGAFF

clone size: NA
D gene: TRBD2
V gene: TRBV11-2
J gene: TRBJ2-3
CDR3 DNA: TGTGCCAGCAGCTTAGGGACTAGCGGGGGAGCAGATACGCAGTATTTT
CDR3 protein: CASSLGTSGGADTQYF

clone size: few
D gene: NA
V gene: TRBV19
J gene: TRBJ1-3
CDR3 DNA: TGTGCCAGTAGTATAAGCCCGGGGTCCGGAAACACCATATATTTT
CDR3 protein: CASSISPGSGNTIYF

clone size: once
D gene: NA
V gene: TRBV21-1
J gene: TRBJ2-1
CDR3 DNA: TGTGCCAGCAGCAAAGAGAAGCAGGGGGTCAATGAGCAGTTCTTC
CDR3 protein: CASSKEKQGVNEQFF

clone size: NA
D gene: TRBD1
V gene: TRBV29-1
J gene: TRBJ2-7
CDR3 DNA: TGCAGCGTGGGGGGGACAGGGGGCTACGAGCAGTACTTC
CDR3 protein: CSVGGTGGYEQYF

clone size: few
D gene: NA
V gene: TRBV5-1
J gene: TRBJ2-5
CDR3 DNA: TGCGCCAGCAGCCCAAGTGGGGATCCACAAGAGACCCAGTACTTC
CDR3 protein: CASSPSGDPQETQYF

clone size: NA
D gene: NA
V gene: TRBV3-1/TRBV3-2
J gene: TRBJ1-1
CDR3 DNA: TGTGCCAGCAGCCCGTTGCGTCAGAAGACTGAAGCTTTCTTT
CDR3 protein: CASSPLRQKTEAFF

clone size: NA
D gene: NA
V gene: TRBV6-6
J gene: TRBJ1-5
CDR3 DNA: TGTGCCAGCAGCAATTTGGGGGGTCGTAGTCAGCCCCAGCATTTT
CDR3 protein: CASSNLGGRSQPQHF

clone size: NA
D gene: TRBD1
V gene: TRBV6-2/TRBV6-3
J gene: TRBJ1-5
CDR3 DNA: TGTGCCAGCAGTTACAACAGGGGGAATCAGCCCCAGCATTTT
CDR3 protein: CASSYNRGNQPQHF

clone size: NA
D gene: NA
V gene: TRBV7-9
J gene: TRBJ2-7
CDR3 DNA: TGTGCCAGCAGCTTACGGGCAGGAGACGAGCAGTACTTC
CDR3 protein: CASSLRAGDEQYF